This T cell receptor beta chain was documented in a study of graft-versus-host responses after intestinal transplantation. About the research overall: The whole recipient group had anti-thymocyte globulin induction followed by tacrolimus and steroids for around 3 years.

Clones were read by immunoSEQ multiplex PCR, and TCRdb kept only the in-frame ones, dropping some. Of tens of thousands of clones listed, 91% are singletons. Looked up from germline, CDR1 is SGDLS and CDR2 is YYNGEE. The CDR3 spans 15 residues. V lost 3 bases and J 2 bases, leaving 15 bases between the germline ends. Note on this clone: Its antigen remains unknown.

Here the sequenced sample was unstimulated CD8+ T cells sorted from spleen or lymph node cells, taken before intestinal transplant. The receptor was derived from a human donor who received an intestinal transplant. The chain uses TRBV9 and TRBJ2-7, with a tentative D call TRBD2 (7 bases). The CDR3 nucleotides are TGTGCCAGCAGCGAATCGGGGGGCCTCACCTACGAGCAGTACTTC. It specifies CASSESGGLTYEQYF.